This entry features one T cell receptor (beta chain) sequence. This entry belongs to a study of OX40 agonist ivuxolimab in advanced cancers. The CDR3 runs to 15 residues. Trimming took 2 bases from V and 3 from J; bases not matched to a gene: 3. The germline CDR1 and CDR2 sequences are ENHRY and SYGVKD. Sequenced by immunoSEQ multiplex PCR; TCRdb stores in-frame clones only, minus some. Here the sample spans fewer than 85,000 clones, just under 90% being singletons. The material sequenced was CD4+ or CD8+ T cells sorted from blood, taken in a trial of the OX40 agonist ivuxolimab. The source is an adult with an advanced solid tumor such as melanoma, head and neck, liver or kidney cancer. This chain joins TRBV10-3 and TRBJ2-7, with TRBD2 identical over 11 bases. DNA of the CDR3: TGTGCCATCAGTGAGGCCGGGACTAGCGGCTACGAGCAGTACTTC. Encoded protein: CAISEAGTSGYEQYF.